This T cell receptor beta chain comes out of a study of CD4 and CD8 cells across lung adenocarcinoma regions (dated by TCRdb to about 2018). Notes on the research overall: To look at intratumor heterogeneity in the T cell receptor repertoire, the study compared tumor centers against tumor margins.

Receptor amplification or capture employed PCR. This sample was sequenced with a HiSeq X Ten. The public sequencing data were trimmed at Q25 with fastp and processed into clonotypes with MiXCR by TCRdb, which kept only in-frame beta chains. Each entry merges the rows of one CDR3 protein and shows their most common DNA and genes. Across this sample there are about 5,200 distinct CDR3 sequences, with about 50% seen only once. The top ten clones comprise just under 20% of the sample. Patients with localized lung adenocarcinoma, a subtype of non-small cell lung cancer, were used as donors. Samples were obtained from the margins of localized lung adenocarcinomas. For TCR repertoire analysis, CD4+ T cells from tumor tissue were profiled apart from CD8+ T cells. Inclusive of the bounding cysteine and phenylalanine, the CDR3 is 17 residues long. Only the CDR3 region is kept as DNA, spanning 51 bases read in frame from base 1. Taken from the germline V gene, the CDR1 and CDR2 loops are MGHRA and YSYEKL. V and J are truncated by 4 bases and 6 bases respectively, leaving an intervening sequence of 21 bases.

This clonotype was counted a few times. Which antigen it targets is not known. No base qualities exist here, and no much larger clone lies one base off it. This clonotype was obtained from a male donor with lung adenocarcinoma. The CD4 and CD8 labels of this study may be unreliable. The V and J genes are TRBV4-1 and TRBJ2-2, with TRBD2 perhaps the D gene, on 5 matching bases. The sample taken for sequencing was CD4+ T cells from the margin of a lung tumor. What the cell subset or site label conveys for this sample: tumor margin region. The CDR3 reads CASSPDPRSGSPGELFF. The DNA sequence is given as TGCGCCAGCAGCCCCGATCCAAGGTCGGGGAGTCCCGGGGAGCTGTTTTTT.